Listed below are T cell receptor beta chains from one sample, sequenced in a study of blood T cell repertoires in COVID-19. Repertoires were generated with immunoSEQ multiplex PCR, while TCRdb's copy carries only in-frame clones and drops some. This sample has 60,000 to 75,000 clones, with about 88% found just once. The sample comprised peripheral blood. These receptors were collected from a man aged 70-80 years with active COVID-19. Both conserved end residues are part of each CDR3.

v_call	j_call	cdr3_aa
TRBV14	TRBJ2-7	CASSQDWDSGGAPSYEQYF
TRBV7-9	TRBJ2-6	CASSPQGGSGANVLTF
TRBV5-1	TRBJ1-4	CASSLVQGAASEEKLFF
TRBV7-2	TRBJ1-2	CASSSLQGAGGYTF
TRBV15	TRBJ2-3	CATSRSTDTQYF
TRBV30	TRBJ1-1	CAWGPGEFTEAFF
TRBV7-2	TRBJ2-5	CASSARTGGPVYEETQYF
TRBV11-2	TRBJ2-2	CASSFGQGRNTGELFF
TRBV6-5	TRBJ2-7	CASSPTGNEQYF
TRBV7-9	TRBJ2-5	CASSPGTGGLETQYF
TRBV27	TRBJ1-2	CASSRTAGVGGYTF
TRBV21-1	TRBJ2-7	CASTQGGLAGFEQYF
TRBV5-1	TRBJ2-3	CASSWGGATLSSTDTQYF
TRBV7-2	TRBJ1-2	CASSPLDRLLYGYTF
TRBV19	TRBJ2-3	CASSIGGQGADTQYF
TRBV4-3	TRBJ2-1	CASSQDRSSGSSWDEQFF
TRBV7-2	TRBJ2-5	CASSATGKQETQYF
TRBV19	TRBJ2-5	CASSPGDSAQETQYF
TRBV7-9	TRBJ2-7	CASSPPGPPYEQYF
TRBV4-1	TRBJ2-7	CASSPRQGPYERYF
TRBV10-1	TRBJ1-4	CASSISLSRGGTTNEKLFF
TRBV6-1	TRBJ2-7	CASSEASRGAATYEQYF
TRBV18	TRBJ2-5	CASSPEGTQYF
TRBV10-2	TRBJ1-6	CASSRASGGALHF
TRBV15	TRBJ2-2	CATSRDWAPGELFF
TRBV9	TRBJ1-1	CASSEPQKGLNTEAFF
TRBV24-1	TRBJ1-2	CATNPGETSDGYTF
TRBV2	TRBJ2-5	CASSPRLVETQYF
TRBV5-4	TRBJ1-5	CASSRDNQPQHF
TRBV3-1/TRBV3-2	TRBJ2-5	CASPGGHPRETQYF
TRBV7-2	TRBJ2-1	CASSPHGGPNEQFF
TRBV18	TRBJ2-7	CASSPVAGGGYHEQYF
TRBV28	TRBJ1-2	CASRPTAAANYGYTF
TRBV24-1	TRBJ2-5	CATSDPLPSGQETQYF
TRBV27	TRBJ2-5	CASSPPGGYQETQYF
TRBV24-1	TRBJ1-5	CATRRAQHF
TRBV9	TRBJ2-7	CASSVQPSSYEQYF
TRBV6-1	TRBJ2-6	CASSEEGRGRGANVLTF
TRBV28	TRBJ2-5	CASRTSGRWETQYF
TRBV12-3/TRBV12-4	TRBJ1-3	CASSLGQGNTIYF
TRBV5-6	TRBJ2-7	CASSLGGASGHYEQYF
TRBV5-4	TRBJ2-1	CASSLGASGGRGEQFF
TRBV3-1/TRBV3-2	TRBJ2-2	CASSRNYGELFF
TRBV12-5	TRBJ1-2	CASGSGDPAGYGYTF